This TCR beta chain was documented in a study of OX40 agonist ivuxolimab in advanced cancers. Study-level background: Treatment received earlier with anti-PD-1, anti-PD-L1 or anti-CTLA-4 agents was allowed, and 40% had some.

The germline V and J ends were trimmed by 5 bases and 0 bases, with 21 bases remaining between them. Per the germline V gene, CDR1 is LNHDA and CDR2 is SQIVND (reference sequence). This CDR3 region has 18 residues. Using immunoSEQ multiplex PCR, the repertoire was profiled, and TCRdb retains in-frame clones only, with some absent. The table includes about 37,000 clones, 70% to 90% detected once. The receptor was isolated from an adult with an advanced solid tumor such as melanoma, head and neck, liver or kidney cancer. V and J are TRBV19 and TRBJ2-3; D possibly corresponds to TRBD2 (5 bases). Sequenced here: CD4+ or CD8+ T cells sorted from blood, sampled in a trial of the OX40 agonist ivuxolimab. This CDR3 is CASSRPQADWASTDTQYF. The CDR3 DNA follows: TGTGCCAGTAGTCGACCCCAGGCGGACTGGGCGAGCACAGATACGCAGTATTTT.